What follows are 7 T cell receptor beta chains derived from one specimen sequenced in a study of blood T cell repertoires in COVID-19. Data came from immunoSEQ multiplex PCR; TCRdb stores just in-frame clones and leaves some out. The sample has around 160,000 clones, around 84% seen once. Sequencing was done on a sample of peripheral blood. These receptors all come from a human donor in a cohort sampled during active COVID-19.

This chain joins TRBV18 and TRBJ2-3; 8 bases fit TRBD1. Germline CDR1 KGHSH, CDR2 LQKENI. This CDR3 has 16 residues. Trimming removed 5 bases from V and 2 bases from J; junction bases left unmatched: 9. The CDR3 DNA follows: TGTGCCAGCTCAACCCGACAGGGGCCGTCCACAGATACGCAGTATTTT. This gives the protein CASSTRQGPSTDTQYF.

The chain has TRBV5-1 and TRBJ2-1, with 8 positions matching TRBD1. Germline CDR1 reads SGHRS; CDR2 reads YFSETQ. The CDR3 length is 13 residues. V lost 4 bases to trimming and J lost 6 bases; unmatched junction nucleotides: 3. CDR3 nucleotides: TGCGCCAGCAGCCCGGACAGGGTCAATGAGCAGTTCTTC. As protein: CASSPDRVNEQFF.

This chain joins TRBV7-8 and TRBJ2-1, with TRBD1 matching 7 bases. The CDR3 length is 17 residues. Germline V lookup: CDR1 SGHVS, CDR2 FQNEAQ. The V gene end was trimmed by 5 bases and the J gene end by 1 base; junction bases not matched to a gene: 11. This chain's CDR3 is CASSMLMTGRSYNEQFF. Written as DNA, the CDR3 is TGTGCCAGCAGCATGCTCATGACAGGGAGATCCTACAATGAGCAGTTCTTC.

The chain combines TRBV19 with TRBJ1-2; D not resolved. The CDR3 loop spans 11 amino acids. Germline CDR1 and CDR2: LNHDA and SQIVND (reference sequence). CDR3 nucleotide sequence: TGTGCAGCGGCGCTGGGTTATGGCTACACCTTC. Amino acid sequence: CAAALGYGYTF.

The rearrangement joins TRBV28 to TRBJ1-1; D not certain. The CDR3 length is 10 residues. Per germline, CDR1 MDHEN and CDR2 SYDVKM. The V end lost 7 bases, the J end lost 5 bases, and 5 bases lay between the germline ends. CDR3 sequence reads: CASKRTEAFF. The CDR3 DNA sequence: TGTGCCAGCAAGAGGACTGAAGCTTTCTTT.

This clone was counted between two and nine times. This chain's CDR3 is CASSNSNRVSGNQPQHF. The CDR3 DNA reads as TGTGCCAGTAGTAACTCAAACAGGGTTTCGGGCAATCAGCCCCAGCATTTT. The chain combines TRBV19 with TRBJ1-5; tentatively, D is TRBD1 (6 bases). CDR3 length: 17 amino acids. Germline CDR1 is LNHDA and CDR2 is SQIVND (reference sequence). V lost 4 bases, J lost 2 bases, and 18 bases lay in between.

V usage is TRBV28 and J usage is TRBJ1-1; TRBD1 matches 12 bases. V shed 1 base and J 7 bases; nucleotides not matched to a gene: 16. Per the germline V gene, CDR1 is MDHEN and CDR2 is SYDVKM. The CDR3 covers 19 residues. Here the CDR3 reads CASSLYTSSGTGGRGEAFF. In DNA form, the CDR3 reads TGTGCCAGCAGTTTATATACCTCGTCAGGGACAGGGGGCAGGGGTGAAGCTTTCTTT.